This TCR beta chain was documented in a study of blood T cell repertoires in COVID-19. In this sample, this clone turned up a few times. Enrolled through a virtual design, the participants were between 18 and 89 years of age and came from under 25 US areas. Under the authors' procedure: Amplification from reference gene primers served as the basis for estimated nucleated cell counts. Repertoires were generated with immunoSEQ multiplex PCR, while TCRdb's copy carries only in-frame clones and drops some. V and J calls and clone size are as listed in that table; D and trimming were resolved from the DNA. The sample shows more than 150,000 clones, roughly 82% of them seen only once. Source material: PBMCs or T cells enriched from blood (not recorded which). This clonotype originated in a man over 45 who had recovered from COVID-19.

As DNA, the CDR3 is TGTGCCAGCAGTGAGTGGGACTCGTCCCAAGAGACCCAGTACTTC. Translated: CASSEWDSSQETQYF. The chain joins TRBV2 to TRBJ2-5; D might be TRBD2 (6 bases). The CDR3 is 15 residues long. Germline V lookup: CDR1 SNHLY, CDR2 FYNNEI. The V end was cut by 3 bases, the J end by 1 base, with 12 bases between.